This TCR beta chain comes out of a study of blood T cell repertoires in COVID-19 (dated by TCRdb to about 2020). Regarding the complete study: Collaborator samples came from the United States, Italy and Spain and covered acute and convalescent phases of COVID-19. Nearly every sample came with metadata listing a de-identified subject ID, COVID-19 status, age in years and sex. The dataset comprised deeply sampled blood TCRbeta repertoires from subjects exposed to, actively infected with, or recovered from COVID-19. Where available, HLA class I and class II types were taken from metadata supplied by the sample provider and were not determined by assay-based typing. Samples came from the ongoing ImmuneRACE study (first 160 participants) plus 1,254 subjects from 6 global collaborators. The repertoires were made available in a free public database intended to serve as a resource for research on the immune response to SARS-CoV-2. The prospective study material was composed of cDNA or gDNA derived from T cells, B-cell-depleted T cells, or PBMCs. What the authors observed across the whole study: How much clinical and demographic metadata was included differed by source and by participant, and the metadata was provided uncurated.

V loses 2 bases, J loses 4 bases, and the germline ends lie 15 bases apart. The CDR3 numbers 16 residues from cysteine through phenylalanine. CDR3 DNA is the only sequence kept; it has 48 bases, read in frame from the first base. The germline V gene gives CDR1 as SGHDN and CDR2 as FVKESK. This clone was detected a few times. What antigen it recognizes has not been identified. No quality values exist for individual bases; no much larger clone is one base distant. Whole blood was collected in K2EDTA tubes by collaborating institutions according to the institutions' own protocols. For TCRbeta analysis, collaborator samples were shipped as frozen whole blood, as isolated PBMCs, or as DNA extracted from either sample type. TCRbeta CDR3 regions were amplified from genomic DNA by means of the immunoSEQ Assay, a bias-controlled multiplex PCR. Regarding the original processing steps: Nucleated cell counts per sample were estimated from amplification of reference gene primers within the assay. Sequence reads were collapsed and filtered to measure the absolute abundance of every unique TCRbeta CDR3 rearrangement. Productive Simpson clonality was computed per sample as the square root of Simpson's diversity index over productive rearrangements. The immuneACCESS repertoire file appears here via TCRdb, limited to in-frame rearrangements. These files lack a portion of the clones; in checked studies, under half of the deficit traces to unresolved V genes, and the cause of the others is not known. V and J calls and clone size are as listed in that table; D and trimming were resolved from the DNA. The sample table shows 140,000 or so clones, and more than 75% are seen once. Of the sample, about 4% is held by the ten largest clones.

This clonotype was obtained from a man aged 55-75 years with acute or convalescent COVID-19. The chain is made from TRBV14 and TRBJ2-4; a weak D assignment points to TRBD2 (5 bases agree). The sequencing sample was made of peripheral blood. The nucleotide sequence reads TGTGCCAGCAGCCAATACCTGTCGGGCGGGAAAAACATTCAGTACTTC. It specifies CASSQYLSGGKNIQYF.